The clone carrying this T cell receptor (beta chain) was counted a few times. Whoever was chosen for sequencing had shown CD8+CD57+ cell expansion by flow cytometry. Looked up from germline, CDR1 is SGHVS and CDR2 is FNYEAQ. Trimming pared 6 bases from V and 7 bases from J, leaving 16 bases between. The CDR3 sequence is 15 residues long. The sample is drawn from a study of CD8+CD57+ T cells in acquired aplastic anemia. The wider study: DNA from sorted CD4+ and CD8+ cells averaged approximately 3.5 ug.

Genomic DNA served as template for TCR beta VDJ and CDR3 profiling. TCRdb fed the reads into MiXCR, producing one record per CDR3 protein. The sample holds about 150,000 distinct CDR3 sequences, roughly 54% seen once. Sequenced sample: sorted CD4+, CD8+, or CD8+CD57+ T cells (not recorded which) from PBMCs. The chain recombines TRBV7-6 with TRBJ1-6, with D perhaps TRBD1 (6 bases). The TCR originated in a human donor with aplastic anemia. CDR3 coding DNA: TGTGCCAGCAGGCAAACCGGGACACAAAATTCACCCCTCCACTTT. Protein sequence: CASRQTGTQNSPLHF.